This is a list of T cell receptor beta chains from one sample in a study of OX40 agonist ivuxolimab in advanced cancers. The assay was immunoSEQ multiplex PCR, and TCRdb's table has in-frame clones only and misses some. This table holds just under 65,000 clones, around 82% found once. Sequenced here: CD4+ or CD8+ T cells sorted from blood, sampled in a trial of the OX40 agonist ivuxolimab. The origin of the receptors is an adult with an advanced solid tumor such as melanoma, head and neck, liver or kidney cancer. The CDR3 runs from the conserved cysteine through the conserved F or W. The order of the fields is V gene, CDR3 length, D gene, J gene, clone size, CDR3 DNA, CDR3 protein. D genes are given only for firm matches. Clone size is not always given. Where it is, it says once, few, many or a class for expanded clones.

V: TRBV5-1; length: 13; D: -; J: TRBJ2-3; size: -; DNA: TGCGCCAGCAGCATAGACAGTACAGATACGCAGTATTTT; CDR3: CASSIDSTDTQYF
V: TRBV5-1; length: 15; D: TRBD1; J: TRBJ2-3; size: -; DNA: TGCGCCAGCAGCCCTACCGGGACAGGGGGAGATACGCAGTATTTT; CDR3: CASSPTGTGGDTQYF
V: TRBV28; length: 17; D: -; J: TRBJ2-4; size: -; DNA: TGTGCCAGCAGTTTACCCAACAGCCCGGTGGCCAAAAACATTCAGTACTTC; CDR3: CASSLPNSPVAKNIQYF
V: TRBV6-5; length: 13; D: -; J: TRBJ1-2; size: -; DNA: TGTGCCAGCAAACCATCAGGGATCTATGGCTACACCTTC; CDR3: CASKPSGIYGYTF
V: TRBV7-6; length: 13; D: -; J: TRBJ1-1; size: -; DNA: TGTGCCAGCACCGACGACGGAGACACTGAAGCTTTCTTT; CDR3: CASTDDGDTEAFF
V: TRBV7-2; length: 16; D: -; J: TRBJ1-2; size: -; DNA: TGTGCCAGCAGCTTAGCGGCCAACTTTTATGACTATGGCTACACCTTC; CDR3: CASSLAANFYDYGYTF
V: TRBV30; length: 13; D: -; J: TRBJ1-1; size: -; DNA: TGTGCCTGGCTTTATGGGTCCGGCACTGAAGCTTTCTTT; CDR3: CAWLYGSGTEAFF
V: TRBV2; length: 11; D: -; J: TRBJ1-1; size: -; DNA: TGTGCCAGCATAGAGTACACTGAAGCTTTCTTT; CDR3: CASIEYTEAFF
V: TRBV7-7; length: 19; D: TRBD2; J: TRBJ2-5; size: -; DNA: TGTGCCAGCAGCTTACCGCCCCCGACTAGCGGGGGTACCGATGAGACCCAGTACTTC; CDR3: CASSLPPPTSGGTDETQYF
V: TRBV5-1; length: 13; D: TRBD1; J: TRBJ1-1; size: -; DNA: TGCGCCAGCAACGAACCAGGGGGCACTGAAGCTTTCTTT; CDR3: CASNEPGGTEAFF
V: TRBV10-3; length: 13; D: -; J: TRBJ1-1; size: -; DNA: TGTGCCATCTCTTTAAACAGAAACACTGAAGCTTTCTTT; CDR3: CAISLNRNTEAFF
V: TRBV2; length: 17; D: -; J: TRBJ2-2; size: -; DNA: TGTGCCAGCAGTGAAAGGGGTCTAGCAATGTTTACCGGGGAGCTGTTTTTT; CDR3: CASSERGLAMFTGELFF
V: TRBV4-1; length: 16; D: TRBD2; J: TRBJ2-3; size: -; DNA: TGCGCCAGCAGCCAACAGGGACTAGCCTTCCCAGATACGCAGTATTTT; CDR3: CASSQQGLAFPDTQYF
V: TRBV5-5; length: 13; D: -; J: TRBJ2-2; size: -; DNA: TGTGCCAGCAGCACCGACCCGACGGGGGAGCTGTTTTTT; CDR3: CASSTDPTGELFF
V: TRBV7-6; length: 16; D: -; J: TRBJ2-1; size: -; DNA: TGTGCCAGCAGCTCAACCGCGGGGAGCTCCTACAATGAGCAGTTCTTC; CDR3: CASSSTAGSSYNEQFF
V: TRBV4-3; length: 16; D: -; J: TRBJ1-3; size: -; DNA: TGCGCCAGCAGCCCCTCGGGAGCAATCGGCGGAAACACCATATATTTT; CDR3: CASSPSGAIGGNTIYF
V: TRBV7-2; length: 12; D: -; J: TRBJ1-2; size: -; DNA: TGTGCCAGCAGCTTATCACCGGGGGGCTACACCTTC; CDR3: CASSLSPGGYTF
V: TRBV7-9; length: 14; D: TRBD1; J: TRBJ1-2; size: -; DNA: TGTGCCAGCAGCTTAGCGGGACAGAACTATGGCTACACCTTC; CDR3: CASSLAGQNYGYTF
V: TRBV2; length: 13; D: -; J: TRBJ1-4; size: few; DNA: TGTGCCAGCACGACAGGTCCTAATGAAAAACTGTTTTTT; CDR3: CASTTGPNEKLFF
V: TRBV7-7; length: 13; D: -; J: TRBJ2-2; size: -; DNA: TGTGCCAGCAGCCGCGAAAACACCGGGGAGCTGTTTTTT; CDR3: CASSRENTGELFF
V: TRBV7-8; length: 17; D: -; J: TRBJ2-6; size: -; DNA: TGTGCCAGCAGCTCTGCGGGGGCAGGGTCTGGGGCCAACGTCCTGACTTTC; CDR3: CASSSAGAGSGANVLTF
V: TRBV9; length: 14; D: -; J: TRBJ2-1; size: -; DNA: TGTGCCAGCAGTCGACGGACGATAAACAATGAGCAGTTCTTC; CDR3: CASSRRTINNEQFF
V: TRBV27; length: 16; D: -; J: TRBJ1-3; size: -; DNA: TGTGCCAGCAGTTTATCGGGGGGATGGTCTGGAAACACCATATATTTT; CDR3: CASSLSGGWSGNTIYF
V: TRBV6-7; length: 14; D: -; J: TRBJ2-7; size: -; DNA: TGTGCCAGCAGTCCCCCCCTGTCCGTCTACGAGCAGTACTTC; CDR3: CASSPPLSVYEQYF
V: TRBV12-2; length: 8; D: -; J: TRBJ2-1; size: -; DNA: TGTCCTCAATGTGGGCAGTTCTTC; CDR3: CPQCGQFF
V: TRBV10-3; length: 13; D: -; J: TRBJ2-7; size: -; DNA: TGTGCCATCATGGCGCTACCAGCCTACGAGCAGTACTTC; CDR3: CAIMALPAYEQYF
V: TRBV7-2; length: 14; D: -; J: TRBJ2-1; size: -; DNA: TGTGCCAGCAGCTCGCGGACGGGGGCAGTTGAGCAGTTCTTC; CDR3: CASSSRTGAVEQFF